A single sample gave rise to the 20 T cell receptor beta chains below, sequenced in a study of shared clonotypes between healthy human individuals. Sequenced by immunoSEQ multiplex PCR; TCRdb stores in-frame clones only, minus some. Counted here are approximately 2.3 million clones, just over 90% occurring once; the ten biggest clones make up 0.3% to 0.4%. Sequencing was done on a sample of naive CD4+ T cells from PBMCs. As for subset: CD45RA+ positively selected. The receptor source for this set is a man younger than 35 in good health. Some clones in this sample may be carry-over from other donors' samples.

V gene TRBV11-3 combines with J gene TRBJ2-2; 10 bases line up with TRBD2. V lost 5 bases, J lost 2 bases, and 8 bases stayed unmatched. CDR1 and CDR2 (germline): SGHNT, YENEEA. CDR3 length: 17 residues. The CDR3 loop reads CASSPYRTSGNTGELFF. In DNA, the CDR3 is TGTGCCAGCAGCCCCTACCGGACTAGCGGCAACACCGGGGAGCTGTTTTTT. The full variable domain, with the rest looked up from reference TRBV11-3 and TRBJ2-2, is EAGVVQSPRYKIIEKKQPVAFWCNPISGHNTLYWYLQNLGQGPELLIRYENEEAVDDSQLPKDRFSAERLKGVDSTLKIQPAELGDSAVYLCASSPYRTSGNTGELFFGEGSRLTVL.

This clone came up a few times. The chain uses TRBV28 and TRBJ1-1; D unclear. This CDR3 has 15 residues. Trimming left V 5 bases short and J 1 base short, with 14 bases between. CDR1 is MDHEN and CDR2 is SYDVKM in the germline V gene. The CDR3 DNA reads as TGTGCCAGCAGTACCTGGGAATTGAGGAACACTGAAGCTTTCTTT. Translation gives CASSTWELRNTEAFF.

This chain links TRBV28 with TRBJ1-1, with D unresolved. Per the germline V gene, CDR1 is MDHEN and CDR2 is SYDVKM. Trimming shortened V by 2 bases and J by 6 bases, and 7 bases separated the two germline ends. The CDR3 spans 12 residues. CDR3 residues: CASSLRFPEAFF. Written as DNA, the CDR3 is TGTGCCAGCAGTTTAAGATTCCCTGAAGCTTTCTTT.

Remarks on this clone: Other DNA sequences in the sample encode the same CDR3. V and J are TRBV18 and TRBJ1-4, with no clear D. This CDR3 region has 13 residues. CDR1 and CDR2 (germline): KGHSH, LQKENI. V was clipped by 1 base and J by 4 bases, with 4 bases between them. The CDR3 protein is CASSPRVNEKLFF. CDR3 DNA: TGTGCCAGCTCACCACGGGTTAATGAAAAACTGTTTTTT.

The genes are TRBV6-5 and TRBJ2-7, with TRBD1 matching over 9 bases. The CDR3 is 13 residues long. The trim removed 6 bases at V and 5 bases at J, leaving 5 bases unmatched. The germline CDR1 and CDR2 sequences are MNHEY and SVGAGI. This CDR3 is CASSGQGRNEQYF. CDR3 coding DNA: TGTGCCAGCAGCGGACAGGGGAGGAACGAGCAGTACTTC.

The rearrangement joins TRBV5-1 to TRBJ1-1; possibly TRBD1 for D (5 bases). The length of the CDR3 is 15 residues. Looked up from germline, CDR1 is SGHRS and CDR2 is YFSETQ. Trimming removed 3 bases from V and 5 bases from J, with 17 bases in between. CDR3 bases: TGCGCCAGCAGCTGGATCGGGACCCAAGGGACTGAAGCTTTCTTT. Encoded protein: CASSWIGTQGTEAFF.

This sequence joins TRBV23-1 and TRBJ1-1; D gene uncertain. TRBV23-1 is classed as an ORF, of uncertain function. The CDR3 is made up of 19 amino acids. V lost 1 base and J lost 2, with 23 bases in between. The CDR3 coding sequence is TGCGCCAGCAGTCAATTTCTTCCCTCTGTAATTGGGGTTAACACTGAAGCTTTCTTT. Protein: CASSQFLPSVIGVNTEAFF.

The chain combines TRBV28 with TRBJ2-7; perhaps TRBD2 as D (6 bases). The V end lost 6 bases, the J end lost 5 bases, and 26 bases lay between the germline ends. Germline V CDR1 and CDR2: MDHEN, SYDVKM. CDR3 size: 17 residues. The CDR3 nucleotides are TGTGCCAGCAGGCCATCCCTACTATTAGGGACTTACCACGAGCAGTACTTC. As protein: CASRPSLLLGTYHEQYF.

The gene calls are TRBV6-1 and TRBJ2-7; D is possibly TRBD2 (5 bases). In germline, CDR1 is MNHNS, CDR2 SASEGT. The V and J ends lost 5 bases and 4 bases respectively, with 15 bases between them. CDR3 length equals 14 residues. CDR3 protein: CASSPTDFLYEQYF. The CDR3 DNA reads TGTGCCAGCAGTCCGACGGACTTCTTGTACGAGCAGTACTTC.

Concerning this clone itself: The sample has other DNA sequences that encode this CDR3 too. The chain combines TRBV7-9 with TRBJ2-7, with TRBD1 as a possible D gene (6 bases). CDR1 and CDR2 from the germline V gene are SEHNR and FQNEAQ (reference sequence). Trimming removed 0 bases from V and 3 bases from J, with 6 bases in between. This CDR3 has 13 amino acids. The CDR3 bases are TGTGCCAGCAGCTTAGCAGGGGGCTACGAGCAGTACTTC. This translates into CASSLAGGYEQYF.

As regards this clone: Other nucleotide sequences from this sample produce the same CDR3. The DNA for the CDR3 is TGTGCCAGCAGCCTCGGGACAGGGGGCGAAAAACTGTTTTTT. Its translation is CASSLGTGGEKLFF. The chain carries TRBV28 and TRBJ1-4; 12 bases match TRBD1. Germline V gene lookup returns CDR1 MDHEN and CDR2 SYDVKM. This CDR3 is built from 14 residues. V was clipped by 6 bases and J by 8 bases; unmatched bases: 4.

The rearrangement joins TRBV4-3 to TRBJ2-7; the D gene is possibly TRBD1 (5 bases). The V end lost 0 bases, the J end lost 9 bases, and 12 bases lay between the germline ends. The germline CDR1 and CDR2 sequences are LGHNA and YSLEER. The CDR3 totals 13 residues. CDR3 nucleotide sequence: TGCGCCAGCAGCCAAGATCCCAGGCAGGGGCAGTACTTC. It is translated as CASSQDPRQGQYF.

The genes are TRBV6-5 and TRBJ1-3; D is uncertain. CDR3 size: 14 residues. In germline, CDR1 is MNHEY, CDR2 SVGAGI. Deletions cut 0 bases from V and 6 bases from J, with 9 bases between. CDR3: CASSYSPATNTIYF. The CDR3 nucleotides read TGTGCCAGCAGTTACTCGCCCGCGACAAACACCATATATTTT.

A remark on this clone: Other DNA variants within this sample encode the same CDR3. V gene TRBV7-9 combines with J gene TRBJ2-1; TRBD2 is a possible D gene (5 bases). From germline, CDR1 is SEHNR and CDR2 FQNEAQ (reference sequence). This CDR3 region has 12 residues. Trimming took 5 bases from V and 7 from J, leaving 9 bases between them. CDR3 loop: CASSRTDNEQFF. The CDR3 DNA reads as TGTGCCAGCAGCCGGACTGATAATGAGCAGTTCTTC.

This clone was recorded only once. Other DNA sequences within the sample encode an identical CDR3. The DNA for the CDR3 is TGTGCCAGCAGCTTGGGGACGGTCTACAATGAGCAGTTCTTC. Its translation: CASSLGTVYNEQFF. This rearrangement joins TRBV5-4 to TRBJ2-1, with D hard to call. This CDR3 contains 14 residues. V was cut by 0 bases and J by 3 bases, with 7 bases left in between. CDR1 is SGHNT and CDR2 is YYREEE in the germline V gene (reference sequence).

The chain is built from TRBV2 and TRBJ2-3; TRBD1 matches 7 bases. After removal of 5 bases from V and 2 bases from J, the junction contained 10 bases not matched to a gene. CDR1 is SNHLY, CDR2 FYNNEI, per germline. The CDR3 totals 16 residues. The CDR3, as DNA: TGTGCCAGCAGTTTCTACAGGGGCGAGAACACAGATACGCAGTATTTT. Translation: CASSFYRGENTDTQYF.

The chain uses TRBV5-4 and TRBJ2-7, with TRBD2 as a possible D gene (6 bases). The CDR3 is made up of 14 amino acids. V lost 1 base, J lost 3 bases, and 11 bases lay in between. The V gene's germline CDR1 is SGHNT and CDR2 YYREEE (reference sequence). Here the CDR3 reads CASSLTGAGYEQYF. The DNA of the CDR3 is TGTGCCAGCAGCTTGACGGGAGCGGGCTACGAGCAGTACTTC.

This clone was seen only a few times. The V gene is TRBV19, the J gene TRBJ2-7; TRBD1 matches 8 bases. From germline, CDR1 is LNHDA and CDR2 SQIVND (reference sequence). The CDR3 is 15 residues long. The V gene end was trimmed by 1 base and the J gene end by 7 bases; junction bases not matched to a gene: 9. The DNA of the CDR3 is TGTGCCAGTAGTATAGGAGGACAGGGAGTGCGGGAGCAGTACTTC. Its translation: CASSIGGQGVREQYF. Looking up the rest from reference TRBV19 and TRBJ2-7 gives the full variable domain: DGGITQSPKYLFRKEGQNVTLSCEQNLNHDAMYWYRQDPGQGLRLIYYSQIVNDFQKGDIAEGYSVSREKKESFPLTVTSAQKNPTAFYLCASSIGGQGVREQYFGPGTRLTVT.

This rearrangement joins TRBV28 to TRBJ2-7; D is possibly TRBD2 (6 bases). The V gene's germline CDR1 is MDHEN and CDR2 SYDVKM. V lost 3 bases and J 3 bases, leaving 12 bases between the germline ends. This CDR3 is 14 amino acids long. The CDR3 DNA is TGTGCCAGCAGTTTGTTAGCGGCTTTCTACGAGCAGTACTTC. Protein: CASSLLAAFYEQYF.

V gene TRBV28 combines with J gene TRBJ1-5; D remains unclear. CDR3 size: 15 residues. Germline V gives CDR1 MDHEN, CDR2 SYDVKM. Trimming took 2 bases from V and 1 from J, leaving 9 bases between them. CDR3 sequence: CASSLRVISNQPQHF. The CDR3 DNA is TGTGCCAGCAGTTTACGGGTCATCAGCAATCAGCCCCAGCATTTT.